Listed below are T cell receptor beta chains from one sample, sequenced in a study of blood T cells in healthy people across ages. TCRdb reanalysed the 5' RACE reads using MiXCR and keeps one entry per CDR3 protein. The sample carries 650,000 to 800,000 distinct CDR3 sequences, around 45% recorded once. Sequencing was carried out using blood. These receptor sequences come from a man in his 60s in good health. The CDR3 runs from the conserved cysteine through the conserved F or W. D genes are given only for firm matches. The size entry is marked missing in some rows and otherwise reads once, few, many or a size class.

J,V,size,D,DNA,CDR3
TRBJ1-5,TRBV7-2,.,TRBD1,TGTGCCAGCAGCTCCAGACCGGGACAGGGCTCAAATCAGCCCCAGCATTTT,CASSSRPGQGSNQPQHF
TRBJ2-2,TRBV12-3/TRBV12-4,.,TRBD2,TGTGCCAGCAGTCTTCGGACTAGCGGGGGTTCGAACACCGGGGAGCTGTTTTTT,CASSLRTSGGSNTGELFF
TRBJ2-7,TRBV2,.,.,TGTGCCAGCAGTGAACCGACGGCAGCGCGCGAGCAGTACTTC,CASSEPTAAREQYF
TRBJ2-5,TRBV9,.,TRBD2,TGTGCCTCCCAAGGCGGGGGATCTCAAGAGACCCAGTACTTC,CASQGGGSQETQYF
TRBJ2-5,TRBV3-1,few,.,TGTGCCAGCAGCCAGGAAGTTGGGGTGACGTGGGAGACCCAGTACTTC,CASSQEVGVTWETQYF
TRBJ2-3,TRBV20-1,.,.,TGCAGTGCCGCAGGGGCGGAAACGGACTCGACTTTGGTGACAGATACGCAGTATTTT,CSAAGAETDSTLVTDTQYF
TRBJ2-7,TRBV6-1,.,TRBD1,TGTGCCAGCAGTGGAGACCGGGACAGGGGTAGCTACGAGCAGTACTTC,CASSGDRDRGSYEQYF
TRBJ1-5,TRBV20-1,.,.,TGCAGTGTTAGAGTTTCCTCGGGGGGGAGCAATCAGCCCCAGCATTTT,CSVRVSSGGSNQPQHF
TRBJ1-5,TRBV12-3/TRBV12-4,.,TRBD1,TGTGCCAGCAGTTTAGAACAGGGGAGCAATCAGCCCCAGCATTTT,CASSLEQGSNQPQHF
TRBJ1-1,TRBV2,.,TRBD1,TGTGCCAGCAGTCCCGACAGGGGAGGGACGAACACTGAAGCTTTCTTT,CASSPDRGGTNTEAFF
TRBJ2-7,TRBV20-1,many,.,TGCAGTGCTAGCCTCGAACGGAGTGGCGAGCAGTACTTC,CSASLERSGEQYF
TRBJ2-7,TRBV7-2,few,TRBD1,TGTGCCAGCAGCTTCCCCGACAGGGGGCACTACGAGCAGTACTTC,CASSFPDRGHYEQYF
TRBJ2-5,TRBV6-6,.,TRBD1,TGTGCCAACAGCCCACAGGGGGCGGAGACCCAGTACTTC,CANSPQGAETQYF
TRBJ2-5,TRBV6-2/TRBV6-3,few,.,TGTGCCAGCAGTTCGCAGGGAGCGCAAGAGACCCAGTACTTC,CASSSQGAQETQYF
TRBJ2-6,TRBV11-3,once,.,TGTGCCAGCAGCGAGGGGTCGGGAAACGTCCTGACTTTC,CASSEGSGNVLTF
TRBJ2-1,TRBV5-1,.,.,TGCGCCAGCAGCTTGGGTATGACGGTGGCGAATGAGCAGTTCTTC,CASSLGMTVANEQFF
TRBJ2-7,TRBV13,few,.,TGTGCCAGCAGCCCACCAAGGAACTCCTACGAGCAGTACTTC,CASSPPRNSYEQYF
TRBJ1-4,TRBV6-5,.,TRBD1,TGTGCCAGCAGTTACGTGGCAGGGGGTGAAAAACTGTTTTTT,CASSYVAGGEKLFF
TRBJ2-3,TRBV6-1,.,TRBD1,TGTGCCAGCAGCCTGGGACAGAGAGTCACAGATACGCAGTATTTT,CASSLGQRVTDTQYF
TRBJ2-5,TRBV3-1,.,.,TGTGCCAGCAGCTCGGGGGGCCTGTACCAAGAGACCCAGTACTTC,CASSSGGLYQETQYF
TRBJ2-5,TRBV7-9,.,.,TGTGCCAGCAGCCCAAGTCTCAGTCGGGAGACCCAGTACTTC,CASSPSLSRETQYF
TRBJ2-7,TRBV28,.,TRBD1,TGTGCCAGCAGTAAAGAGAACAGGGGGAACTACGAGCAGTACTTC,CASSKENRGNYEQYF
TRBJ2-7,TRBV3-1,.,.,TGTGCCAGCAGCCAAGATGTCGGACAGAGGGAGCAGTACTTC,CASSQDVGQREQYF
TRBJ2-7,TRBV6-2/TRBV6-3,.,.,TGTGCCAGCAGTTACTCTGAGCTGGTCTACGAGCAGTACTTC,CASSYSELVYEQYF